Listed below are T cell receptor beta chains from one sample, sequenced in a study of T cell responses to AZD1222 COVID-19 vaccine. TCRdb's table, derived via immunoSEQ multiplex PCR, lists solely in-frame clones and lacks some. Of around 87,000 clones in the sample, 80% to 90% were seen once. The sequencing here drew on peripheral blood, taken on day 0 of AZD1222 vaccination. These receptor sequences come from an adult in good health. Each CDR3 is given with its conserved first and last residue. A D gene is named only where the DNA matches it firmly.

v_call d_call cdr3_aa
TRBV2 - CASRTALNEKLFF
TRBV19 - CASKEGGNYGYTF
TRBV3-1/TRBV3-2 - CASSLSGIEKLFF
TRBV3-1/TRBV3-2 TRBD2 CASSHQGGTGELFF
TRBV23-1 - CASSKLSKTTLAKNIQYF
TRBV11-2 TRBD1 CASSLGDRGPREQYF
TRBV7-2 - CASSLEAGRFSGNTIYF
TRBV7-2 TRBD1 CASNRQGTYEQYF
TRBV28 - CASSLEGWALNYGYTF
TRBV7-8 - CASSLAVVTEAFF
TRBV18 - CASSPPSTGYTEAFF
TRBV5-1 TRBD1 CASSSSSTTGTWEQYF
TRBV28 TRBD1 CASSYDRVNTEAFF
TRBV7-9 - CASSSAGGAGLWDTEAFF
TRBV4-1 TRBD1 CASSQDPRTGRYGYTF
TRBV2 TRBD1 CASIEDRGAEAFF
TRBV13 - CASARGTGNTIYF
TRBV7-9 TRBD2 CASSPPTGRSGGYEQYF
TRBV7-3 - CASSSGGKQGEKLFF
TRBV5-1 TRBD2 CASRFGGLAGTGELFF
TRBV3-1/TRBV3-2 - CASSHEDRPSYGYTF
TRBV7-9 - CASSDDGNYGYTF
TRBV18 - CASSPRGQQNTEAFF
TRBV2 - CASSGGAYEQYF
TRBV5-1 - CASSWGEEGTEAFF
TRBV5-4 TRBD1 CASSSRTGLSSYNEQFF
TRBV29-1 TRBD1 CSVRDDRGRGYEQYF
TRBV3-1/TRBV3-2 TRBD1 CASSQDLGTGNYEQYF
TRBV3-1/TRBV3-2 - CASSQDGRRDQPQHF
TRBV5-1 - CASSLSINTEAFF
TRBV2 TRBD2 CASNLLAGVGYNEQFF
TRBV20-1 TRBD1 CSASDSDRGSYEQYF
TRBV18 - CASSPGVGEKLFF
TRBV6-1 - CASSEFGARYEQYF
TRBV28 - CASSFTNPGRRPEIAKNIQYF
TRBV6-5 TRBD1 CATGGGIRNQPQHF
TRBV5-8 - CASSPRVVSGNTIYF
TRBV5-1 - CASSLNLGGGEAFF
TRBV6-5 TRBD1 CASKIDSDRVEGYTF
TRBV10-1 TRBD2 CASSESGTRDTQYF
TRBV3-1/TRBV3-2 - CASSLRAAYGYTF